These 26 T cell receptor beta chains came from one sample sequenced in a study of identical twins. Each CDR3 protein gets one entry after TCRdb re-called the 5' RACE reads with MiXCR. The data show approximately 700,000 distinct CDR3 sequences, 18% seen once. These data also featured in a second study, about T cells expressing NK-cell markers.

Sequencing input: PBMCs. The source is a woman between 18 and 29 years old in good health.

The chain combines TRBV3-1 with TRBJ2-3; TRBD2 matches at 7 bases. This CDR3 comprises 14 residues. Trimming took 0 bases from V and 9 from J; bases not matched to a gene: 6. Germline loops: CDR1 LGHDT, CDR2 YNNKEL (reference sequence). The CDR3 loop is CASSQDSSGTTQYF. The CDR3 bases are TGTGCCAGCAGCCAAGACTCGAGCGGGACGACGCAGTATTTT.

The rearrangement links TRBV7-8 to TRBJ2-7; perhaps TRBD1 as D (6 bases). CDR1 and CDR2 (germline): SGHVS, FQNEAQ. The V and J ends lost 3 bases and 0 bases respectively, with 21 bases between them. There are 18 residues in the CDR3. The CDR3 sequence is CASSFWGRAILSSYEQYF. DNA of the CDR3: TGTGCCAGCAGCTTTTGGGGGCGCGCGATATTAAGCTCCTACGAGCAGTACTTC.

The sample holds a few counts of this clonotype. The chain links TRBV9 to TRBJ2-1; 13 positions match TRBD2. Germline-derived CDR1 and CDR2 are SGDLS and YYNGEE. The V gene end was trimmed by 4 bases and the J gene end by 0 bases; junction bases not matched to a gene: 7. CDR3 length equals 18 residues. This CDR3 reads CASSNPTSGRSSYNEQFF. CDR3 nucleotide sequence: TGTGCCAGCAGCAACCCGACTAGCGGGAGGAGCTCCTACAATGAGCAGTTCTTC.

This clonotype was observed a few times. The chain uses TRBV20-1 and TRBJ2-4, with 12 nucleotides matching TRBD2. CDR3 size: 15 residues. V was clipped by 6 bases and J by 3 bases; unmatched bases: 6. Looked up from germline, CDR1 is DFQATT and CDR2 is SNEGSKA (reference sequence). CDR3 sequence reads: CSAWTSGAIKNIQYF. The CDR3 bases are TGCAGTGCATGGACTAGCGGGGCAATCAAAAACATTCAGTACTTC.

The CDR3 region has the DNA TGCAGTGCCTTTGACTACGAGCAGTACTTC. This gives the protein CSAFDYEQYF. The V gene is TRBV20-1, the J gene TRBJ2-7; D is undetermined. In germline, CDR1 is DFQATT, CDR2 SNEGSKA (reference sequence). The CDR3 totals 10 residues. V lost 6 bases to trimming and J lost 3 bases, with 6 bases between them.

The CDR3 loop is CASSFIYENTGELFF. The CDR3 nucleotides are TGTGCCAGCAGTTTTATTTATGAGAACACCGGGGAGCTGTTTTTT. The J gene is TRBJ2-2, the V gene TRBV12-3 or TRBV12-4; D gene unclear. Deletions cut 3 bases from V and 1 base from J, with 9 bases between. The CDR3 consists of 15 residues.

Here the CDR3 reads CATSERDTPQYF. CDR3 coding DNA: TGTGCCACCAGTGAGAGGGACACTCCGCAGTATTTT. This chain links TRBV24-1 with TRBJ2-3; TRBD1 is a possible D gene (6 bases). This CDR3 contains 12 residues. The ends were cut back, 4 bases at V and 10 bases at J, with 11 bases in the middle. The germline V gene has CDR1 KGHDR and CDR2 SFDVKD.

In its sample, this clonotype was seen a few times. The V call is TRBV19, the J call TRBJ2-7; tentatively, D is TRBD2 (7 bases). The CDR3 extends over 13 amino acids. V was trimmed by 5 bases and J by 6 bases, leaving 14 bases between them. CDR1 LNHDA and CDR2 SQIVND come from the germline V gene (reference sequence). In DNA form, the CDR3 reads TGTGCCAGTAGTTCGGGACTACAGGGCGAGCAGTACTTC. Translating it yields CASSSGLQGEQYF.

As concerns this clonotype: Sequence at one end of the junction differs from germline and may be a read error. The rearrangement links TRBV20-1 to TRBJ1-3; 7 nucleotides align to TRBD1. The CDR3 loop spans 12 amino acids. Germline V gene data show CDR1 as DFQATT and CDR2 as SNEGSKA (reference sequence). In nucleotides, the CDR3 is TGCAGTGCTGGGACAGATGGAGACACCATATATTTT. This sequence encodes CSAGTDGDTIYF.

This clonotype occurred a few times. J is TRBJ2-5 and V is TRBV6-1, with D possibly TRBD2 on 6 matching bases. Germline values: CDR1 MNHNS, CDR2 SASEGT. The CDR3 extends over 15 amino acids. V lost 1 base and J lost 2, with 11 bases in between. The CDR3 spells CASSEGGTLQETQYF. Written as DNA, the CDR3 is TGTGCCAGCAGTGAAGGCGGGACGCTACAAGAGACCCAGTACTTC.

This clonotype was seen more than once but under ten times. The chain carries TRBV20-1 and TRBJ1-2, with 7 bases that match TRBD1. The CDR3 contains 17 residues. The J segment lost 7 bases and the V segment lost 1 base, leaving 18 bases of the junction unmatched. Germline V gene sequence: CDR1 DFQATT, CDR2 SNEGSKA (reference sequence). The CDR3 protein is CSARAPGTAMPASGYTF. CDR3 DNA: TGCAGTGCTAGAGCTCCCGGGACAGCGATGCCGGCCTCTGGCTACACCTTC.

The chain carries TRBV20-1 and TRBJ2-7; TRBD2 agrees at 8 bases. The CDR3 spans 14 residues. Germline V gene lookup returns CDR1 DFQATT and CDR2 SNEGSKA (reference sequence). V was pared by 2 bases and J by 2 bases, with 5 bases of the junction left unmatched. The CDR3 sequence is CSARPGLETYEQYF. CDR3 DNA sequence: TGCAGTGCTAGACCGGGACTAGAGACCTACGAGCAGTACTTC.

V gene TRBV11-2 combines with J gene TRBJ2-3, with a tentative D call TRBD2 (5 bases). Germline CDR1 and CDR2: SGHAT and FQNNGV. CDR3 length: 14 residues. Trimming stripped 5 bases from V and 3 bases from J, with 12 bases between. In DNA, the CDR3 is TGTGCCAGCAGCCACGAATCGGGGACAGATACGCAGTATTTT. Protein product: CASSHESGTDTQYF. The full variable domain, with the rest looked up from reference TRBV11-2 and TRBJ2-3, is EAGVAQSPRYKIIEKRQSVAFWCNPISGHATLYWYQQILGQGPKLLIQFQNNGVVDDSQLPKDRFSAERLKGVDSTLKIQPAKLEDSAVYLCASSHESGTDTQYFGPGTRLTVL.

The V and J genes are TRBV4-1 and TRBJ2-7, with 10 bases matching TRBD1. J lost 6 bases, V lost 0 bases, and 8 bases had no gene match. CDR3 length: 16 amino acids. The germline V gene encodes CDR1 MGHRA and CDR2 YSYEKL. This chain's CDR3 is CASSQDVGQGIPEQYF. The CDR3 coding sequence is TGCGCCAGCAGCCAAGACGTGGGACAGGGGATCCCCGAGCAGTACTTC.

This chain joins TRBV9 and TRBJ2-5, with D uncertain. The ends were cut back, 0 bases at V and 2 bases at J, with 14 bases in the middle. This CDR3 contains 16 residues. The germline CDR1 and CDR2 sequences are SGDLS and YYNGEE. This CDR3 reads CASSVGGLMLQETQYF. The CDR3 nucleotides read TGTGCCAGCAGCGTAGGAGGTCTCATGCTACAAGAGACCCAGTACTTC.

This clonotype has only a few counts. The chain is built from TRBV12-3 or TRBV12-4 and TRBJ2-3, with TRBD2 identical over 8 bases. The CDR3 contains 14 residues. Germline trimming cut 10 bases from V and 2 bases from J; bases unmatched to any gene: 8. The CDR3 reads CATRGGPNTDTQYF. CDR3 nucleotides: TGTGCCACCCGGGGGGGGCCAAACACAGATACGCAGTATTTT.

The CDR3 sequence is CASSPWTSGASSYEQYF. The CDR3 DNA reads as TGTGCCAGCAGCCCCTGGACTAGCGGGGCCTCCTCCTACGAGCAGTACTTC. V usage is TRBV7-9 and J usage is TRBJ2-7; the match to TRBD2 covers 12 bases. Unmatched junction bases numbered 8, after V lost 5 bases and J lost 0 bases. CDR3 length equals 17 residues. CDR1 SEHNR and CDR2 FQNEAQ come from the germline V gene (reference sequence).

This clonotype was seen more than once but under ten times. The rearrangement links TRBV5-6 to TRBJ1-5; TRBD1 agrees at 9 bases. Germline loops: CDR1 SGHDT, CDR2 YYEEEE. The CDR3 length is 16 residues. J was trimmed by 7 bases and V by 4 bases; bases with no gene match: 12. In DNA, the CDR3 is TGTGCCAGCAGCGCTTTCCCGGGACAGGGTAGGCAGCCCCAGCATTTT. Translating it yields CASSAFPGQGRQPQHF.

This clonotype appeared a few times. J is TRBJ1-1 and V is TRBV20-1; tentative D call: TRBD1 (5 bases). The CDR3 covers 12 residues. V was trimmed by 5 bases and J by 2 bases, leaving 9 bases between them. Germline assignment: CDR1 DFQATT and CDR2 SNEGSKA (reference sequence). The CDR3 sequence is CSAARGNTEAFF. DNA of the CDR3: TGCAGTGCTGCTAGGGGAAACACTGAAGCTTTCTTT.

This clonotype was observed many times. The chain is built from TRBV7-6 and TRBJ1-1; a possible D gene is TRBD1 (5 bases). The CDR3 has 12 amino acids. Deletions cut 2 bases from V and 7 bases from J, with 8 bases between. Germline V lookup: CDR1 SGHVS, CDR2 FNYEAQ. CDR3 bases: TGTGCCAGCAGCTTATGGCAGGGTGAAGCTTTCTTT. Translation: CASSLWQGEAFF.

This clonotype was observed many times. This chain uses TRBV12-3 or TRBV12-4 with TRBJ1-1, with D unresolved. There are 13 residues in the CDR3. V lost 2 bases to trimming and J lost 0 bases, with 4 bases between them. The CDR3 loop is CASSLLMNTEAFF. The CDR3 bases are TGTGCCAGCAGTTTATTGATGAACACTGAAGCTTTCTTT.

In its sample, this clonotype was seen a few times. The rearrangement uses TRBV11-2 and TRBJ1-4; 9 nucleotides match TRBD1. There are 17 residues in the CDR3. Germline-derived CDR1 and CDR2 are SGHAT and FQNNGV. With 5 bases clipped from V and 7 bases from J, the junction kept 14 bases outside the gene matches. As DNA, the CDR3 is TGTGCCAGCAGCCCCCTGGGGATGACAGGGGGACTTGAAAAACTGTTTTTT. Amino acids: CASSPLGMTGGLEKLFF.

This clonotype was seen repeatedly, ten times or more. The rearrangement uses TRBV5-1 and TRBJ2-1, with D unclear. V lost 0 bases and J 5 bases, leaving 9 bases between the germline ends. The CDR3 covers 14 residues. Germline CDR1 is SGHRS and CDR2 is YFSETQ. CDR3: CASSLVPEHNEQFF. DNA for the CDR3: TGCGCCAGCAGCTTGGTTCCAGAACACAATGAGCAGTTCTTC.

The CDR3 is CAISESTATQPQHF. Here the CDR3 DNA reads TGTGCCATCAGTGAGTCCACAGCCACCCAGCCCCAGCATTTT. The chain carries TRBV10-3 and TRBJ1-5; no clear D. Germline values: CDR1 ENHRY, CDR2 SYGVKD. CDR3 length equals 14 residues. Trimming took off 0 bases at V and 7 bases at J, with 10 bases between the two ends.

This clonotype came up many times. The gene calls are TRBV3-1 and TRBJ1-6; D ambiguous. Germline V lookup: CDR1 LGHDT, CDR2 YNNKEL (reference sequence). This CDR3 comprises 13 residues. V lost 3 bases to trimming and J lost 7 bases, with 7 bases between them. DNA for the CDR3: TGTGCCAGCAGCCAGGTGGAAAATTCACCCCTCCACTTT. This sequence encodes CASSQVENSPLHF.

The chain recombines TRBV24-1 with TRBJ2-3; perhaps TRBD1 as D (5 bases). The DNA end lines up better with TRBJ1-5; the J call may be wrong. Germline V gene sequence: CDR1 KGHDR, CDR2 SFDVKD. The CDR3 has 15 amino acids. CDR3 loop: CATGTDWAITDTQHF. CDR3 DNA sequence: TGTGCCACCGGGACTGACTGGGCGATCACAGATACGCAGCATTTT.